Detailed here is one TCR beta chain. The V segment lost 3 bases and the J segment 8 bases; nucleotides outside the gene matches: 8. CDR1 and CDR2 from the germline V gene are ENHRY and SYGVKD. The CDR3 covers 15 residues. The sequenced target, TCR beta, came from blood CD8+ and CD4+ T cells. The data derive from a study of CD8 T cells in Susac syndrome. The RNA input was roughly 0.45 to 1 ug, and it was reverse transcribed with random hexamers. immunoSEQ multiplex PCR amplified TCR beta CDR3 across 54 Vbeta, 13 Jbeta. TCRdb reprocessed the immunoSEQ multiplex PCR reads via MiXCR and lists one record per CDR3 protein. The sample includes 150,000 or so distinct CDR3 sequences, about 91% of them seen just once.

The gene calls are TRBV10-3 and TRBJ2-1, with 9 bases identical to TRBD1. The specimen sequenced was CD4+ T cells from PBMCs. The clonotype comes from a human donor in good health. For the CDR3, the DNA is TGTGCCATCAGTGAAGGGGACAGGGCCTTCGATGAGCAGTTCTTC. The encoded protein is CAISEGDRAFDEQFF.